Below, 2 T cell receptor beta chains from the same sample are listed, as sequenced in a study of cytomegalovirus exposure and HLA in healthy donors. Both 60 Vbeta primers and 13 Jbeta primers went into the PCR. Sequenced by immunoSEQ multiplex PCR; TCRdb stores in-frame clones only, minus some. The table lists 140,000 or so clones, 65% to 90% of them singletons, with less than 1.5% in the top ten. Sequenced sample: PBMCs. Receptors originate from a female donor in good health and CMV-seronegative.

The gene calls are TRBV5-1 and TRBJ2-3, with TRBD2 identical over 7 bases. CDR1 is SGHRS, CDR2 YFSETQ, per germline. The trim removed 0 bases at V and 1 base at J, leaving 5 bases unmatched. The CDR3 has 16 residues. CDR3 bases: TGCGCCAGCAGCTTGGACGGGACTAAAGGCACAGATACGCAGTATTTT. Amino acids: CASSLDGTKGTDTQYF. Full variable domain (rest looked up from reference TRBV5-1 and TRBJ2-3): KAGVTQTPRYLIKTRGQQVTLSCSPISGHRSVSWYQQTPGQGLQFLFEYFSETQRNKGNFPGRFSGRQFSNSRSEMNVSTLELGDSALYLCASSLDGTKGTDTQYFGPGTRLTVL.

The chain combines TRBV27 with TRBJ2-1, with TRBD2 matching over 15 bases. CDR1 is MNHEY and CDR2 is SMNVEV in the germline V gene (reference sequence). V gave up 5 bases and J gave up 3 bases; unmatched junction bases: 8. The CDR3 covers 18 residues. The CDR3 DNA sequence: TGTGCCAGCAGTCCCCGGACTAGCGGGAGGGTATTCTACAATGAGCAGTTCTTC. Its translation is CASSPRTSGRVFYNEQFF.